The 11 T cell receptor beta chains given below trace back to one sample, sequenced in a study. Method: immunoSEQ multiplex PCR; TCRdb's copy keeps in-frame clones and lacks some. Of tens of thousands of clones listed, 93% were seen once; the top ten hold 4.4%. The material sequenced was PBMCs. The receptors were gathered from a man aged 35-49 years with rheumatoid arthritis.

The rearrangement joins TRBV7-9 to TRBJ2-1; TRBD2 matches at 11 bases. The junction had 2 bases not matched to a gene; V was cut back by 1 base and J by 3 bases. This CDR3 has 16 amino acids. CDR1 is SEHNR and CDR2 is FQNEAQ in the germline V gene (reference sequence). CDR3 region: CASSLVAGGIYNEQFF. DNA for the CDR3: TGTGCCAGCAGCTTAGTAGCGGGGGGGATCTACAATGAGCAGTTCTTC.

V is TRBV10-3 and J is TRBJ1-1; no clear D. The CDR3 totals 15 residues. Germline V gives CDR1 ENHRY, CDR2 SYGVKD. The ends were cut back, 0 bases at V and 0 bases at J, with 8 bases in the middle. The CDR3 protein is CAISESQDLNTEAFF. For the CDR3, the DNA is TGTGCCATCAGTGAGTCTCAGGACCTGAACACTGAAGCTTTCTTT.

The chain couples TRBV7-8 to TRBJ2-2, with a weak D call TRBD2 (5 bases). The germline gives CDR1 SGHVS, CDR2 FQNEAQ. The CDR3 runs 16 residues. V was trimmed by 1 base and J by 1 base, leaving 10 bases between them. DNA for the CDR3: TGTGCCAGCAGCTTAGAGATTAGCGTGAACACCGGGGAGCTGTTTTTT. It yields the protein CASSLEISVNTGELFF.

This clone was picked up one time. V gene TRBV5-1 combines with J gene TRBJ2-7, with 12 nucleotides matching TRBD1. CDR1 is SGHRS, CDR2 YFSETQ, per germline. The CDR3 is 16 residues long. Losses at the gene ends were 4 bases for V and 2 bases for J; bases not matched to a gene: 7. The CDR3 spells CASSQGQGAVTYEQYF. DNA of the CDR3: TGCGCCAGCAGCCAGGGACAGGGGGCCGTTACCTACGAGCAGTACTTC.

V usage is TRBV27 and J usage is TRBJ1-2; TRBD1 agrees at 8 bases. The CDR3 is 16 residues long. Per the germline V gene, CDR1 is MNHEY and CDR2 is SMNVEV (reference sequence). V trimming: 5 bases; J trimming: 3 bases; junction bases outside the gene matches: 11. The DNA for the CDR3 is TGTGCCAGCAGTCCGCGGACAGGGTATGGTCACTATGGCTACACCTTC. It yields the protein CASSPRTGYGHYGYTF.

This sequence joins TRBV10-2 and TRBJ1-5, with unresolved D. The CDR3 covers 15 residues. From germline, CDR1 is WSHSY and CDR2 SAAADI. V lost 1 base and J 0 bases, leaving 7 bases between the germline ends. The CDR3 protein is CASSEYGYSNQPQHF. In DNA, the CDR3 is TGCGCCAGCAGTGAGTATGGTTATAGCAATCAGCCCCAGCATTTT.

The chain uses TRBV7-9 and TRBJ1-3; D remains unclear. Germline V CDR1 and CDR2: SEHNR, FQNEAQ (reference sequence). There are 11 residues in the CDR3. Trimming pared 1 base from V and 8 bases from J, leaving 3 bases between. CDR3 nucleotide sequence: TGTGCCAGCAGCTTAGGATACACCATATATTTT. Translated: CASSLGYTIYF.

In this sample, this clone turned up once. This rearrangement joins TRBV5-1 to TRBJ1-2; the D is unclear. Deletions cut 3 bases from V and 5 bases from J, with 14 bases between. The V gene's germline CDR1 is SGHRS and CDR2 YFSETQ. The CDR3 is made up of 14 amino acids. Written as DNA, the CDR3 is TGCGCCAGCAGCTCGAACCTGCTAGGGTATGGCTACACCTTC. Amino acid sequence: CASSSNLLGYGYTF.

The CDR3: CASSYGSAGATDTQYF. The CDR3 bases are TGTGCCAGCAGTTACGGGTCGGCGGGAGCGACAGATACGCAGTATTTT. The chain recombines TRBV6-2 or TRBV6-3 with TRBJ2-3; 7 bases line up with TRBD2. V lost 2 bases and J lost 3; bases outside the gene matches: 8. The CDR3 has 16 amino acids. Germline V gene sequence: CDR1 MNHEY, CDR2 SVGEGT.

This chain uses TRBV28 with TRBJ2-7; tentative D call: TRBD2 (5 bases). Germline CDR1 and CDR2: MDHEN and SYDVKM. Trimming left V 2 bases short and J 4 bases short, with 9 bases between. This CDR3 contains 13 residues. The CDR3 spells CASSLASPYEQYF. For the CDR3, the DNA is TGTGCCAGCAGTTTAGCTAGCCCGTACGAGCAGTACTTC.

CDR3 nucleotides: TGTGCCATCAGTGAGTCATCGTTGCAGGGGGCCTATGGCTACACCTTC. It encodes CAISESSLQGAYGYTF. This chain connects TRBV10-3 to TRBJ1-2; 8 nucleotides agree with TRBD1. J lost 4 bases, V lost 0 bases, and 7 bases had no gene match. Germline CDR1 and CDR2: ENHRY and SYGVKD. This CDR3 region has 16 residues.